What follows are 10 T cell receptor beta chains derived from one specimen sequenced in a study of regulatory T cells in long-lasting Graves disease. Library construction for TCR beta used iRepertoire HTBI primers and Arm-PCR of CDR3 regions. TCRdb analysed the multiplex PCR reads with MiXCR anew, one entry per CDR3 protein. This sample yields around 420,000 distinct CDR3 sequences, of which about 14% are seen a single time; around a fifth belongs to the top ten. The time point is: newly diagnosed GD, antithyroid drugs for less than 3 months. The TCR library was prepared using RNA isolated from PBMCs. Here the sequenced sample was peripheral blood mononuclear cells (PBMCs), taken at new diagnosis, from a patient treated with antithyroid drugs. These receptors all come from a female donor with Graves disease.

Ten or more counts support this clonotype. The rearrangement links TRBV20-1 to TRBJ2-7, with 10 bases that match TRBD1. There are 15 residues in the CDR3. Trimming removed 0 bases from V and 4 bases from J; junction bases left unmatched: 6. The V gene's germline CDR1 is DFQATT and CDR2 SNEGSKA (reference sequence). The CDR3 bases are TGCAGTGCTAGAGACAGACAGGGGGCTGTTTACGAGCAGTACTTC. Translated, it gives CSARDRQGAVYEQYF.

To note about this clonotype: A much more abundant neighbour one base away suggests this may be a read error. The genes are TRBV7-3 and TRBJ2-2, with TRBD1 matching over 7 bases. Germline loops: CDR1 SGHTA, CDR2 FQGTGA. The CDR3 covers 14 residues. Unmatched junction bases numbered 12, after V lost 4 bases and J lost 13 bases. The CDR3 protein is CASSSGPGQLGLFF. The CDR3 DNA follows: TGTGCCAGCAGCTCGGGACCGGGACAGCTGGGGCTGTTTTTT.

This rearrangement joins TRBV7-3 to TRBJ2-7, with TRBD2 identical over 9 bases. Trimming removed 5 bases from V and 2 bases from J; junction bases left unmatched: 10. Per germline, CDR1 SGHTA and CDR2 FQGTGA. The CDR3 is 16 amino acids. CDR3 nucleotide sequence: TGTGCCAGCAGCAAACAGGCAGCGGGAGGCCCCTACGAGCAGTACTTC. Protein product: CASSKQAAGGPYEQYF.

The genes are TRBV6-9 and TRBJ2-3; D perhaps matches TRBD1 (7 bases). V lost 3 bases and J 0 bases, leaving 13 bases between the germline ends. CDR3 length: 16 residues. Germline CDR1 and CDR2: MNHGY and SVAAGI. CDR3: CASSYGGQTSTDTQYF. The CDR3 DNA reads TGTGCCAGCAGTTACGGGGGACAGACTAGCACAGATACGCAGTATTTT.

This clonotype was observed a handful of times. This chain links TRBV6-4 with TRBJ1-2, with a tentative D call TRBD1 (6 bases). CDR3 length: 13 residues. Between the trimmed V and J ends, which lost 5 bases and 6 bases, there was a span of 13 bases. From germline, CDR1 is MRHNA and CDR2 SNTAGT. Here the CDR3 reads CASSYQGGDGYTF. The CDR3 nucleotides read TGTGCCAGCAGTTATCAAGGGGGTGATGGCTACACCTTC.

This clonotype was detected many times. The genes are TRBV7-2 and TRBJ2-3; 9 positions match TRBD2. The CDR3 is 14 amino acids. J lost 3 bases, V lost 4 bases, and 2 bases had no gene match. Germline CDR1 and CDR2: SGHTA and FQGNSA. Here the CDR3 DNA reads TGTGCCAGCAGCTACGGACTAGCGACAGATACGCAGTATTTT. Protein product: CASSYGLATDTQYF.

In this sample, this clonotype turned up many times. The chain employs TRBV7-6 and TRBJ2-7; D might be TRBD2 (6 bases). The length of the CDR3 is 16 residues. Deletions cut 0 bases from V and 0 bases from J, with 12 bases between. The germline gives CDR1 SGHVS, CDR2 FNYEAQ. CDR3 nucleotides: TGTGCCAGCAGCTTAGCCTCCGGGACTGCCTCCTACGAGCAGTACTTC. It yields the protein CASSLASGTASYEQYF.

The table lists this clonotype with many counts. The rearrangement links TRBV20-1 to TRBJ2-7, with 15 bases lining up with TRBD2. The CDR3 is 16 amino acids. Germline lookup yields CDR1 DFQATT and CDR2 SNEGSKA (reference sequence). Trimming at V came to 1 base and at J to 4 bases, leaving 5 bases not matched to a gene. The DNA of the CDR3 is TGCAGTGCTAGAGGGACTAGCGGGGGGGCGCGTTACGAGCAGTACTTC. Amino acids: CSARGTSGGARYEQYF.

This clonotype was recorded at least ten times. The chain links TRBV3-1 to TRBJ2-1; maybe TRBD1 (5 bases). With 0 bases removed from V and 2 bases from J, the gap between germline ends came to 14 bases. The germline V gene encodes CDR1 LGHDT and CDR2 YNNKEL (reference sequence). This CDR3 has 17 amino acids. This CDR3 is CASSQDFDRATYNEQFF. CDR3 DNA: TGTGCCAGCAGCCAAGACTTTGACAGAGCCACCTACAATGAGCAGTTCTTC.

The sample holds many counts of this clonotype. The CDR3, as DNA: TGTGCCAGCAGTAACCCCGGGACGGGGAACACTGAAGCTTTCTTT. Amino acids: CASSNPGTGNTEAFF. J is TRBJ1-1 and V is TRBV28, with D maybe TRBD1 (5 bases). Germline lookup yields CDR1 MDHEN and CDR2 SYDVKM. Trimming removed 5 bases from V and 1 base from J, with 14 bases in between. CDR3 length equals 15 residues.